This is a list of T cell receptor beta chains from one sample in a study of neurological immune-mediated disorders. TCRdb fed the 5' RACE reads into MiXCR, producing one record per CDR3 protein. Of 45,000 to 65,000 distinct CDR3 sequences in the sample, 4.2% were seen once. The sample consisted of PBMCs. The receptors were sampled from a man in his fifties or sixties with multiple sclerosis. The CDR3 runs from the conserved cysteine through the conserved F or W. Fields, in order: V gene, J gene, D gene, clone size, CDR3 DNA, CDR3 protein. The D gene is left open where the match is weak. Clone size is given for some rows only: seen once, a few or many times, or a class if the clone is expanded.

V: TRBV14; J: TRBJ2-7; D: NA; size: NA; DNA: TGTGCCAGCAGCCCCGTGGGGGCGCTTCGGGACGAGCAGTACTTC; CDR3: CASSPVGALRDEQYF
V: TRBV11-3; J: TRBJ2-1; D: TRBD2; size: few; DNA: TGTGCCAGCAGCTTACCGGGACTAGCGGACAATGAGCAGTTCTTC; CDR3: CASSLPGLADNEQFF
V: TRBV6-1; J: TRBJ2-1; D: NA; size: many; DNA: TGTGCCAGCAGTTCACGGGACGAATACAATGAGCAGTTCTTC; CDR3: CASSSRDEYNEQFF
V: TRBV5-1; J: TRBJ2-2; D: NA; size: many; DNA: TGCGCCAGCAGACCGTCCGGGACCAACACCGGGGAGCTGTTTTTT; CDR3: CASRPSGTNTGELFF
V: TRBV5-1; J: TRBJ1-2; D: NA; size: many; DNA: TGCGCCAGCAGCTTGGAAGGCAGGCCGATCGATGGCTACACCTTC; CDR3: CASSLEGRPIDGYTF
V: TRBV29-1; J: TRBJ2-6; D: NA; size: many; DNA: TGCAGCGTTGAGGCTGGGGCCAACGTCCTGACTTTC; CDR3: CSVEAGANVLTF
V: TRBV4-2; J: TRBJ2-3; D: TRBD2; size: many; DNA: TGTGCCAGCAGCCAGGGACTAGCACCTAGCACAGATACGCAGTATTTT; CDR3: CASSQGLAPSTDTQYF
V: TRBV9; J: TRBJ2-7; D: NA; size: many; DNA: TGTGCCAGCAGCGTAGGGGTAGCGGCCTACGAGCAGTACTTC; CDR3: CASSVGVAAYEQYF
V: TRBV27; J: TRBJ1-2; D: TRBD1; size: many; DNA: TGTGCCAGCAAACTACAGGGGGTTGGGGTGAGCTATGGCTACACCTTC; CDR3: CASKLQGVGVSYGYTF
V: TRBV20-1; J: TRBJ2-1; D: NA; size: many; DNA: TGCAGTGGGGGACACGCTGTTGAGCAGTTCTTC; CDR3: CSGGHAVEQFF
V: TRBV20-1; J: TRBJ1-1; D: NA; size: many; DNA: TGCAGTGCTAGAGACGGGAACACTGAAGCTTTCTTT; CDR3: CSARDGNTEAFF
V: TRBV12-3/TRBV12-4; J: TRBJ2-4; D: NA; size: NA; DNA: TGTGCCAGCAGTTTGAATTCCCGGGGAAGGGCCAAAAAAATTCAGTACTTC; CDR3: CASSLNSRGRAKKIQYF
V: TRBV5-5; J: TRBJ1-1; D: NA; size: many; DNA: TGTGCCAGCAGGCGGACAGCTTCGAACACTGAAGCTTTCTTT; CDR3: CASRRTASNTEAFF
V: TRBV12-3/TRBV12-4; J: TRBJ2-3; D: NA; size: many; DNA: TGTGCCAGCAGTTTAGAGCCCCCGGGGTGGGCCACAGATACGCAGTATTTT; CDR3: CASSLEPPGWATDTQYF
V: TRBV5-6; J: TRBJ2-5; D: NA; size: many; DNA: TGTGCCAGCAGCTTAGTGACAGAGTACCAAGAGACCCAGTACTTC; CDR3: CASSLVTEYQETQYF
V: TRBV12-3/TRBV12-4; J: TRBJ1-1; D: NA; size: few; DNA: TGTGCCAGCAGCGCTACGGGACCCACTGAAGCTTTCTTT; CDR3: CASSATGPTEAFF
V: TRBV7-8; J: TRBJ1-5; D: NA; size: many; DNA: TGTGCCAGCAGCTTAAGGAGGGGAACTAATCAGCCCCAGCATTTT; CDR3: CASSLRRGTNQPQHF
V: TRBV20-1; J: TRBJ1-4; D: NA; size: many; DNA: TGCAGTGCTATCACTGGTGATGAAAAACTGTTTTTT; CDR3: CSAITGDEKLFF
V: TRBV10-3; J: TRBJ1-1; D: NA; size: many; DNA: TGTGCCATCAGGACAGGTCAGGAGAACACTGAAGCTTTCTTT; CDR3: CAIRTGQENTEAFF
V: TRBV7-9; J: TRBJ2-2; D: NA; size: many; DNA: TGTGCCAGCAGCTGGTCACAGGGCCCCACCGGGGAGCTGTTTTTT; CDR3: CASSWSQGPTGELFF
V: TRBV28; J: TRBJ2-7; D: TRBD1; size: NA; DNA: TGTGCCAGCAGGGGACCTCCGGGAAAGGGGGCCCCAGAGCAGTACTTC; CDR3: CASRGPPGKGAPEQYF
V: TRBV11-1; J: TRBJ2-1; D: TRBD2; size: many; DNA: TGTGCCAGCAGCTTACCTAGCGGGAGAAAAAGCAATGAGCAGTTCTTC; CDR3: CASSLPSGRKSNEQFF
V: TRBV28; J: TRBJ2-3; D: TRBD2; size: many; DNA: TGTGCCAGCACCCCCATTCTTACACTAGCGGGAGACGCAGATACGCAGTATTTT; CDR3: CASTPILTLAGDADTQYF
V: TRBV6-5; J: TRBJ1-2; D: NA; size: many; DNA: TGTGCCAGCAGTTACACCCCCACCGACACCCTCTATGGCTACACCTTC; CDR3: CASSYTPTDTLYGYTF
V: TRBV7-9; J: TRBJ2-3; D: TRBD2; size: many; DNA: TGTGCCAGCAGCAAAGGGACTAGCGGGGGGGCCATAGATACGCAGTATTTT; CDR3: CASSKGTSGGAIDTQYF
V: TRBV7-9; J: TRBJ1-3; D: TRBD1; size: many; DNA: TGTGCCAGCAGCTCCTTATGGACAGGAGCTGGAAACACCATATATTTT; CDR3: CASSSLWTGAGNTIYF
V: TRBV28; J: TRBJ1-1; D: TRBD1; size: few; DNA: TGTGCCAGCAGTAAGGGACAGGGGTGGGAGGACACTGAAGCTTTCTTT; CDR3: CASSKGQGWEDTEAFF
V: TRBV24-1; J: TRBJ2-1; D: NA; size: few; DNA: TGTGCCACCAGCCGCGGGGACAATGAGCAGTTCTTC; CDR3: CATSRGDNEQFF
V: TRBV20-1; J: TRBJ1-5; D: NA; size: many; DNA: TGCAGTGCGACTTACCCTGGATCGGATGTAAGTCAGCCCCAGCATTTT; CDR3: CSATYPGSDVSQPQHF
V: TRBV7-6; J: TRBJ2-1; D: TRBD2; size: NA; DNA: TGTGCCAGCACCCTAAGCGGGAGTAGCTACAATGAGCAGTTCTTC; CDR3: CASTLSGSSYNEQFF
V: TRBV20-1; J: TRBJ2-1; D: NA; size: many; DNA: TGCAGTGCTAGAGATCCCTTTGAAGACTACAATGAGCAGTTCTTC; CDR3: CSARDPFEDYNEQFF
V: TRBV5-1; J: TRBJ1-5; D: NA; size: many; DNA: TGCGCCAGCAGCTTAACAGGGCTCAATCAGCCCCAGCATTTT; CDR3: CASSLTGLNQPQHF
V: TRBV3-1; J: TRBJ2-1; D: NA; size: many; DNA: TGTGCCAGCAGCCAAGTCGGCGGGACCAGCTCCTACAATGAGCAGTTCTTC; CDR3: CASSQVGGTSSYNEQFF
V: TRBV12-3/TRBV12-4; J: TRBJ2-7; D: NA; size: many; DNA: TGTGCCAGCAGTTTAGGACCCAAGGAGATTGGTTACGAGCAGTACTTC; CDR3: CASSLGPKEIGYEQYF
V: TRBV29-1; J: TRBJ2-7; D: TRBD1; size: many; DNA: TGCAGCGTTGAAGCGGGGACAGGGGGCGATGAGCAGTACTTC; CDR3: CSVEAGTGGDEQYF
V: TRBV27; J: TRBJ1-5; D: NA; size: many; DNA: TGTGCCAGCCGCCAGACAGGAGAGGATCAGCCCCAGAATTTT; CDR3: CASRQTGEDQPQNF
V: TRBV29-1; J: TRBJ2-7; D: NA; size: many; DNA: TGCAGCGTTCTAGGGGGAGGACACGAGCAGTACTTC; CDR3: CSVLGGGHEQYF
V: TRBV10-3; J: TRBJ2-5; D: TRBD2; size: many; DNA: TGTGCCATCAGTGCATCATTGTCGGGGGGGCCAGAAGAGACCCAGTACTTC; CDR3: CAISASLSGGPEETQYF
V: TRBV9; J: TRBJ2-7; D: NA; size: few; DNA: TGTGCCAGCAGCGCCACAGGGACTTCTTACTCCTACGAGCAGTACTTC; CDR3: CASSATGTSYSYEQYF
V: TRBV5-1; J: TRBJ2-1; D: NA; size: many; DNA: TGCGCCAGCAGCTTGGTTCCTGCTAATGAGCAGTTCTTC; CDR3: CASSLVPANEQFF
V: TRBV11-1; J: TRBJ2-1; D: TRBD1; size: few; DNA: TGTGCCAGCAGTCGCGGCCGGGGACAGTCCCGCAATGAGCAGTTCTTC; CDR3: CASSRGRGQSRNEQFF
V: TRBV7-7; J: TRBJ2-5; D: NA; size: many; DNA: TGTGTCACGGGGCCGATCGGGATAGAGACCCAGTACTTC; CDR3: CVTGPIGIETQYF
V: TRBV2; J: TRBJ1-5; D: TRBD1; size: few; DNA: TGTGCCAGCAGGGGGACAGGGGGTCAGCCCCAGAATTTT; CDR3: CASRGTGGQPQNF
V: TRBV10-3; J: TRBJ1-2; D: NA; size: many; DNA: TGTGCCATCAGTGAGGGAGGGGTTGAAGGCTGGGGCTACACCTTC; CDR3: CAISEGGVEGWGYTF
V: TRBV5-1; J: TRBJ2-3; D: NA; size: many; DNA: TGCGCCACTTCTCTTCAGGGCCAAGATACGCAGTATTTT; CDR3: CATSLQGQDTQYF
V: TRBV6-4; J: TRBJ2-3; D: NA; size: many; DNA: TGTGCCAGCAGTGAGCGCACCGAGGCAGATACGCAGTATTTT; CDR3: CASSERTEADTQYF
V: TRBV7-9; J: TRBJ2-3; D: NA; size: many; DNA: TGTGCCAGCAGCTTAGAACGCACAGATACGCAGTATTTT; CDR3: CASSLERTDTQYF